This entry features one T cell receptor (beta chain) sequence. What it binds is not known. Time point of the sample: cycle 4 day 1 (C4D1), after more than 5 weeks of nivolumab. Each patient's relapse followed autologous stem cell transplantation, and brentuximab vedotin exposure varied. The study purified CD4+ T cells from thawed PBMCs using magnetic negative selection. V was clipped by 1 base and J by 4 bases; unmatched bases: 4. The length of the CDR3 is 16 residues. Looked up from germline, CDR1 is SEHNR and CDR2 is FQNEAQ (reference sequence). This sample stems from a study of PD-1 blockade in classical Hodgkin lymphoma. Study-wide results and limits: Reported findings placed baseline TCR diversity lower in newly diagnosed patients (compared with healthy donors). Exclusion covered patients beginning nivolumab under 1 year post-ASCT. At C4D1, TCR diversity had climbed significantly for CD4+ cells, though not for CD8+ cells. Nothing has yet pinned down what causes the repertoire differences, possibly disease activity or prior therapy.

Some clones are missing from TCRdb's copy, which holds only in-frame ones; the method was immunoSEQ multiplex PCR. This sample has about 22,000 clones; approximately 65% occur once, and the top ten carry around 1.2%. The rearrangement joins TRBV7-9 to TRBJ2-7; TRBD2 matches 13 bases. This specimen consisted of CD4+ T cells from blood, obtained before the fourth cycle of nivolumab. The origin of this receptor is a human donor with classical Hodgkin lymphoma. This CDR3 is CASSLVGLAGAYEQYF. Written as DNA, the CDR3 is TGTGCCAGCAGCTTAGTAGGACTAGCGGGGGCTTACGAGCAGTACTTC.